This T cell receptor (beta chain) was recorded in a study of blood T cell repertoires in COVID-19. CDR1 and CDR2 (germline): MNHNS, SASEGT. The CDR3 loop spans 12 amino acids. Trimming took off 2 bases at V and 7 bases at J, with 8 bases between the two ends. Original processing notes: Reference gene primer amplification in the assay estimated nucleated cell counts. Libraries were prepared by immunoSEQ multiplex PCR; TCRdb keeps only in-frame clonotypes and omits some of them. The D gene and trimming were derived from the DNA, and the V and J assignments and clone size from that table. The data contain about 120,000 clones, 83% of them singletons.

This chain joins TRBV6-1 and TRBJ1-1, with D hard to call. The material sequenced was peripheral blood. The sequence derives from a man younger than 40 with acute or convalescent COVID-19. The CDR3 is CASSETRGEAFF. CDR3 nucleotides: TGTGCCAGCAGTGAAACGAGAGGTGAAGCTTTCTTT.